Listed here are 27 T cell receptor beta chains from one sample, sequenced in a study of blood T cell repertoires in COVID-19. TCRdb's table, derived via immunoSEQ multiplex PCR, lists solely in-frame clones and lacks some. Found here are approximately 250,000 clones, around 88% of them singletons; the top ten hold about 1.2%. The specimen sequenced was PBMCs or T cells enriched from blood (not recorded which). These receptors originate from a woman aged 40-49 years with acute COVID-19.

The V gene is TRBV10-1, the J gene TRBJ2-7; TRBD1 aligns across 8 bases. CDR3 length: 10 amino acids. Germline assignment: CDR1 WNHNN and CDR2 SYGVQD (reference sequence). V shed 6 bases, J shed 9 bases, and the junction held 1 base outside the gene matches. CDR3 region: CASRGTGQYV. The CDR3 DNA reads TGCGCCAGCAGAGGGACAGGGCAGTACGTC.

This clone has just one count. The chain is built from TRBV2 and TRBJ2-7, with D hard to call. The V gene lost 7 bases and the J gene lost 5 bases, with 9 bases spanning the gap. There are 11 residues in the CDR3. In germline, CDR1 is SNHLY, CDR2 FYNNEI. CDR3 protein: CASIYGDEQYF. In DNA, the CDR3 is TGTGCCAGCATCTATGGAGACGAGCAGTACTTC.

As DNA, the CDR3 is TGTGCCAGCAGTTTGGCAATAGCGGGAGGGATGGAGACCCAGTACTTC. Amino acids: CASSLAIAGGMETQYF. V gene TRBV28 combines with J gene TRBJ2-5, with 11 bases lining up with TRBD2. CDR1 and CDR2 from the germline V gene are MDHEN and SYDVKM. The CDR3 is 16 residues long. Trimming removed 3 bases from V and 5 bases from J; junction bases left unmatched: 8. Together with reference TRBV28 and TRBJ2-5, the CDR3 gives the full variable domain: DVKVTQSSRYLVKRTGEKVFLECVQDMDHENMFWYRQDPGLGLRLIYFSYDVKMKEKGDIPEGYSVSREKKERFSLILESASTNQTSMYLCASSLAIAGGMETQYFGPGTRLLVL.

The CDR3 coding sequence is TGCGCCAGCAGCTTCCAGGATGTTGGTGAAAAACTGTTTTTT. It encodes CASSFQDVGEKLFF. The chain has TRBV5-1 and TRBJ1-4; D ambiguous. This CDR3 contains 14 residues. Germline CDR1 is SGHRS and CDR2 is YFSETQ. The germline V and J ends were trimmed by 2 bases and 7 bases, with 12 bases remaining between them. The full variable domain, in which reference TRBV5-1 and TRBJ1-4 provide the parts outside the CDR3, is KAGVTQTPRYLIKTRGQQVTLSCSPISGHRSVSWYQQTPGQGLQFLFEYFSETQRNKGNFPGRFSGRQFSNSRSEMNVSTLELGDSALYLCASSFQDVGEKLFFGSGTQLSVL.

This chain links TRBV27 with TRBJ2-1, with 7 bases matching TRBD2. This CDR3 is built from 13 residues. The germline V gene encodes CDR1 MNHEY and CDR2 SMNVEV (reference sequence). With V trimmed by 6 bases and J by 12 bases, 11 bases remained unmatched. CDR3 region: CASSLSEGGVQFF. The CDR3 bases are TGTGCCAGCAGCCTAAGTGAGGGAGGGGTGCAGTTCTTC.

This clone appeared a few times. The chain uses TRBV5-1 and TRBJ2-3; TRBD2 aligns across 7 bases. The CDR3 loop spans 16 amino acids. CDR1 SGHRS and CDR2 YFSETQ come from the germline V gene. Trimming at V came to 0 bases and at J to 0 bases, leaving 4 bases not matched to a gene. This CDR3 reads CASSLGLSGSTDTQYF. The CDR3 DNA reads TGCGCCAGCAGCTTGGGTCTTAGCGGGAGCACAGATACGCAGTATTTT.

V gene TRBV7-2 combines with J gene TRBJ2-5, with unresolved D. There are 12 residues in the CDR3. V was cut by 2 bases and J by 2 bases, with 3 bases left in between. Germline assignment: CDR1 SGHTA and CDR2 FQGNSA. This CDR3 reads CASSLQQETQYF. The CDR3 DNA sequence: TGTGCCAGCAGCTTACAGCAAGAGACCCAGTACTTC.

V is TRBV5-1 and J is TRBJ1-2; D perhaps matches TRBD1 (5 bases). V lost 2 bases to trimming and J lost 8 bases, with 13 bases between them. Germline assignment: CDR1 SGHRS and CDR2 YFSETQ. This CDR3 contains 13 residues. Here the CDR3 reads CASSLTGGDGYTF. CDR3 nucleotides: TGCGCCAGCAGCTTAACCGGGGGAGACGGCTACACCTTC.

V usage is TRBV5-6 and J usage is TRBJ2-1; 9 bases fit TRBD2. The germline V gene has CDR1 SGHDT and CDR2 YYEEEE. The CDR3 consists of 16 residues. Trimming removed 3 bases from V and 3 bases from J; junction bases left unmatched: 7. CDR3 bases: TGTGCCAGCAGCTGGAGACTAGCGGCCGACTACAATGAGCAGTTCTTC. Translated: CASSWRLAADYNEQFF.

This sequence joins TRBV7-9 and TRBJ1-2; 8 bases line up with TRBD1. The ends lost 0 bases at V and 2 bases at J; junction bases unmatched: 2. The CDR3 contains 15 residues. The germline V gene has CDR1 SEHNR and CDR2 FQNEAQ (reference sequence). The CDR3 here is CASSLARGHNYGYTF. The CDR3 region has the DNA TGTGCCAGCAGCTTAGCCAGGGGGCACAACTATGGCTACACCTTC.

V is TRBV10-3 and J is TRBJ1-2, with no clear D. CDR1 ENHRY and CDR2 SYGVKD come from the germline V gene. V was shortened by 10 bases and J by 2 bases, with 11 bases between the two germline ends. This CDR3 region has 12 residues. CDR3 nucleotides: TGTGCCAGCATGTTGGGCAACTATGGCTACACCTTC. It encodes CASMLGNYGYTF.

The chain has TRBV6-5 and TRBJ1-2, with D possibly TRBD1 on 6 matching bases. Trimming removed 2 bases at V and 4 bases at J, with 11 bases between. Per germline, CDR1 MNHEY and CDR2 SVGAGI. The CDR3 has 14 amino acids. This CDR3 reads CASSYQGFSYGYTF. DNA for the CDR3: TGTGCCAGCAGTTACCAGGGGTTTAGCTATGGCTACACCTTC.

The genes are TRBV7-6 and TRBJ1-6, with D uncertain. The CDR3 extends over 15 amino acids. In germline, CDR1 is SGHVS, CDR2 FNYEAQ. Trimming removed 5 bases at V and 6 bases at J, with 14 bases between. This chain's CDR3 is CASSISESGNSPLHF. The CDR3 bases are TGTGCCAGCAGCATTTCGGAGTCGGGTAATTCACCCCTCCACTTT.

The rearrangement links TRBV4-3 to TRBJ2-1; TRBD2 might be the D (5 bases). V dropped 0 bases and J dropped 3 bases, with 9 bases sitting between them. Germline V gene sequence: CDR1 LGHNA, CDR2 YSLEER. The length of the CDR3 is 15 residues. This chain's CDR3 is CASSQDYGGYNEQFF. The DNA for the CDR3 is TGCGCCAGCAGCCAAGATTACGGAGGCTACAATGAGCAGTTCTTC.

This clone was picked up a small number of times. This chain joins TRBV3-1 (or the pseudogene TRBV3-2) and TRBJ1-6; 12 positions match TRBD1. CDR3 length: 16 residues. CDR1 is LGHDT, CDR2 YNNKEL, per germline (reference sequence). The V and J ends lost 5 bases and 7 bases, in that order; junction bases with no gene match: 6. DNA of the CDR3: TGTGCCAGCAGCTACCGGGACAGGGGGCCGAATTCACCCCTCCACTTT. Its protein product is CASSYRDRGPNSPLHF.

The gene calls are TRBV6-1 and TRBJ1-2; TRBD1 matches at 9 bases. J gave up 7 bases and V 4 bases, and 13 bases lay outside the gene matches. The CDR3 runs to 16 residues. Germline V gives CDR1 MNHNS, CDR2 SASEGT. The CDR3 region has the DNA TGTGCCAGCAGTGTCACACCGGGACAGGGATCAGGTGGCTACACCTTC. This sequence encodes CASSVTPGQGSGGYTF.

V is TRBV5-1 and J is TRBJ2-5; D ambiguous. This CDR3 has 16 residues. CDR1 and CDR2 from the germline V gene are SGHRS and YFSETQ. The V gene lost 0 bases and the J gene lost 1 base, with 13 bases spanning the gap. Here the CDR3 reads CASSLAPATGQETQYF. The DNA of the CDR3 is TGCGCCAGCAGCTTGGCCCCAGCGACCGGCCAAGAGACCCAGTACTTC.

The J gene is TRBJ1-2, the V gene TRBV29-1; D remains unclear. CDR1 is SQVTM and CDR2 is ANQGSEA in the germline V gene. The CDR3 runs to 14 residues. The V end lost 4 bases, the J end lost 2 bases, and 14 bases lay between the germline ends. As DNA, the CDR3 is TGCAGCGTTGGTACCGGGGAACGGAACTATGGCTACACCTTC. Translation gives CSVGTGERNYGYTF.

This clone came up a few times. The chain uses TRBV18 and TRBJ1-6; no reliable D call. The CDR3 is 16 residues long. V lost 3 bases and J 6 bases, leaving 15 bases between the germline ends. Germline V gene lookup returns CDR1 KGHSH and CDR2 LQKENI. The CDR3 is CASSPLRETPNSPLHF. The CDR3 DNA sequence: TGTGCCAGCTCACCTCTTCGGGAGACACCTAATTCACCCCTCCACTTT.

CDR3 nucleotide sequence: TGTGCCAGCAGTTACGGAGGCAGGATTGGAAACACCATATATTTT. It yields the protein CASSYGGRIGNTIYF. The chain combines TRBV6-2 or TRBV6-3 with TRBJ1-3; D gene ambiguous. CDR1 and CDR2 from the germline V gene are MNHEY and SVGEGT. Between the trimmed V and J ends, which lost 2 bases and 3 bases, there was a span of 11 bases. This CDR3 comprises 15 residues.

The V gene is TRBV4-1, the J gene TRBJ1-2; the match to TRBD1 covers 12 bases. Per the germline V gene, CDR1 is MGHRA and CDR2 is YSYEKL. Trimming at V came to 0 bases and at J to 5 bases, leaving 7 bases not matched to a gene. This CDR3 region has 17 residues. CDR3 coding DNA: TGCGCCAGCAGCCAAGAGGGGACAGGGGGCGCTAGGTATGGCTACACCTTC. Amino acid sequence: CASSQEGTGGARYGYTF.

This rearrangement joins TRBV5-1 to TRBJ2-3; 7 bases match TRBD1. CDR1 and CDR2 (germline): SGHRS, YFSETQ. With 0 bases clipped from V and 5 bases from J, the junction kept 3 bases outside the gene matches. CDR3 length: 14 amino acids. The CDR3: CASSLGTGVDTQYF. The CDR3 nucleotides are TGCGCCAGCAGCTTGGGAACAGGGGTAGATACGCAGTATTTT.

The chain links TRBV19 to TRBJ1-1; 7 nucleotides match TRBD1. From germline, CDR1 is LNHDA and CDR2 SQIVND (reference sequence). The CDR3 consists of 15 residues. After removal of 10 bases from V and 1 base from J, the junction contained 12 bases not matched to a gene. DNA of the CDR3: TGTGCCACCAAACTCCCGGGACAGTCGAACACTGAAGCTTTCTTT. This encodes CATKLPGQSNTEAFF.

CDR3 bases: TGCGCCAGCAGCCCGACAGGGGGGGCAGATACGCAGTATTTT. Its protein product is CASSPTGGADTQYF. This rearrangement joins TRBV5-1 to TRBJ2-3; 9 nucleotides agree with TRBD1. V trimming: 4 bases; J trimming: 4 bases; junction bases outside the gene matches: 4. This CDR3 has 14 amino acids. Per germline, CDR1 SGHRS and CDR2 YFSETQ.

The chain recombines TRBV7-9 with TRBJ2-1; 13 nucleotides agree with TRBD2. Germline CDR1 reads SEHNR; CDR2 reads FQNEAQ (reference sequence). The CDR3 is 16 residues long. Trimming took 3 bases from V and 3 from J; bases not matched to a gene: 2. As DNA, the CDR3 is TGTGCCAGCAGCTTCAGGACTAGCGGGAGCTACAATGAGCAGTTCTTC. This gives the protein CASSFRTSGSYNEQFF.

CDR3 coding DNA: TGTGCCAGCAGTTTAGGGTGGCGGGGGTACGAAAAACTGTTTTTT. Translating it yields CASSLGWRGYEKLFF. This rearrangement joins TRBV27 to TRBJ1-4; D perhaps matches TRBD1 (5 bases). V shed 2 bases and J shed 8 bases, with 15 bases lying between them. Germline V lookup: CDR1 MNHEY, CDR2 SMNVEV (reference sequence). The CDR3 extends over 15 amino acids.

This sequence joins TRBV19 and TRBJ1-1; a possible D gene is TRBD1 (5 bases). The ends were cut back, 3 bases at V and 4 bases at J, with 12 bases in the middle. This CDR3 region has 14 residues. The germline V gene encodes CDR1 LNHDA and CDR2 SQIVND (reference sequence). The CDR3 here is CASSISTQGTEAFF. CDR3 DNA sequence: TGTGCCAGTAGTATTTCGACCCAGGGCACTGAAGCTTTCTTT.